This TCR beta chain was sequenced for a study of blood T cell repertoires in COVID-19. At the level of the study: T cells, B-cell-depleted T cells, or PBMCs provided the cDNA or gDNA that served as material.

The CDR3 is made up of 16 amino acids. Germline loops: CDR1 SGHVS, CDR2 FQNEAQ. J gave up 0 bases and V 1 base, and 3 bases lay outside the gene matches. Original handling: Nucleated cell number was recorded as an estimate derived from reference gene primer amplification. The table came from immunoSEQ multiplex PCR; TCRdb's copy has only in-frame clones and leaves some out. Clonal size and the V and J genes are those of that table, whereas D and trimming came from the DNA. The table includes 90,000 to 130,000 clones, over 80% detected once. The sequencing sample was made of peripheral blood. V usage is TRBV7-8 and J usage is TRBJ2-3, with 8 bases identical to TRBD2. This receptor was identified in an older woman with acute or convalescent COVID-19. DNA for the CDR3: TGTGCCAGCAGCTTAGTGAGCGGGGGAAGCACAGATACGCAGTATTTT. Protein sequence: CASSLVSGGSTDTQYF.